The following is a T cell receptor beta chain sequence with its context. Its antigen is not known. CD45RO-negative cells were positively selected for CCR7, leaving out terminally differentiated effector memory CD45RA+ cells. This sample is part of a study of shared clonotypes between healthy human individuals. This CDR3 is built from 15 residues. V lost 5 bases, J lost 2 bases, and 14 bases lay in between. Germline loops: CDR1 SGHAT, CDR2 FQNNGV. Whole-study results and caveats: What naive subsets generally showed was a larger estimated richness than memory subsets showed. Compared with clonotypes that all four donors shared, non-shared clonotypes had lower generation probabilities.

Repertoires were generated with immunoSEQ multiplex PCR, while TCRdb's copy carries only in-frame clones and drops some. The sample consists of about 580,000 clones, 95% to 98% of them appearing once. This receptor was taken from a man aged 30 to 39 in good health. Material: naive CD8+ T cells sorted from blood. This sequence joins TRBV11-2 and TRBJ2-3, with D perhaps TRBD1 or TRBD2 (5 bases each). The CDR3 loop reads CASSLKVGVTDTQYF. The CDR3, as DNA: TGTGCCAGCAGCCTCAAGGTGGGGGTCACAGATACGCAGTATTTT. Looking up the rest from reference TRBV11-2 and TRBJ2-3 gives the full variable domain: EAGVAQSPRYKIIEKRQSVAFWCNPISGHATLYWYQQILGQGPKLLIQFQNNGVVDDSQLPKDRFSAERLKGVDSTLKIQPAKLEDSAVYLCASSLKVGVTDTQYFGPGTRLTVL.